Presented here are 20 T cell receptor beta chains from one specimen sequenced in a study of blood T cell repertoires in COVID-19. Method: immunoSEQ multiplex PCR; TCRdb's copy keeps in-frame clones and lacks some. The table shows some 240,000 clones, with around 84% occurring only once. Specimen: peripheral blood. The receptors were sampled from a woman aged 35 to 49 who had recovered from COVID-19.

The chain's CDR3 is CASSTRTGGEIGNEKLFF. DNA of the CDR3: TGTGCCAGTAGTACCCGGACAGGGGGCGAAATCGGTAATGAAAAACTGTTTTTT. The V call is TRBV19, the J call TRBJ1-4; TRBD1 matches 11 bases. With V trimmed by 4 bases and J by 4 bases, 11 bases remained unmatched. Germline-derived CDR1 and CDR2 are LNHDA and SQIVND (reference sequence). This CDR3 spans 18 amino acids.

This chain connects TRBV29-1 to TRBJ2-2; 12 bases match TRBD2. CDR3 length equals 17 residues. V was pared by 4 bases and J by 1 base, with 7 bases of the junction left unmatched. CDR1 and CDR2 from the germline V gene are SQVTM and ANQGSEA. CDR3 residues: CSVGGGLAGQNTGELFF. CDR3 sequence (DNA): TGCAGCGTTGGAGGAGGACTAGCGGGGCAGAACACCGGGGAGCTGTTTTTT.

The V call is TRBV5-5, the J call TRBJ1-2, with D possibly being TRBD1 (5 bases). The V and J ends lost 2 bases and 5 bases respectively, with 10 bases between them. CDR1 and CDR2 from the germline V gene are SGHKS and YYEKEE (reference sequence). The CDR3 covers 13 residues. In DNA form, the CDR3 reads TGTGCCAGCAGCTTTGACAGTCAATATGGCTACACCTTC. It specifies CASSFDSQYGYTF. The full variable domain, in which reference TRBV5-5 and TRBJ1-2 provide the parts outside the CDR3, is DAGVTQSPTHLIKTRGQQVTLRCSPISGHKSVSWYQQVLGQGPQFIFQYYEKEERGRGNFPDRFSARQFPNYSSELNVNALLLGDSALYLCASSFDSQYGYTFGSGTRLTVV.

The chain couples TRBV19 to TRBJ1-2; 10 bases align to TRBD1. Unmatched junction bases numbered 11, after V lost 6 bases and J lost 4 bases. This CDR3 contains 16 residues. Germline V gene sequence: CDR1 LNHDA, CDR2 SQIVND (reference sequence). CDR3 sequence: CASRRRTGGESYGYTF. The CDR3 coding sequence is TGTGCCAGTAGAAGAAGGACAGGGGGAGAATCCTATGGCTACACCTTC.

J is TRBJ2-7 and V is TRBV15, with 7 nucleotides matching TRBD1. The CDR3 has 15 amino acids. Germline loops: CDR1 LNHNV, CDR2 YYDKDF (reference sequence). The ends lost 3 bases at V and 6 bases at J; junction bases unmatched: 11. The CDR3 nucleotides are TGTGCCACCAGCAGGTCCCAGGGGGTCTCTTCCGAGCAGTACTTC. It codes for CATSRSQGVSSEQYF.

V is TRBV5-6 and J is TRBJ1-2, with D uncertain. Trimming shortened V by 0 bases and J by 4 bases, and 10 bases separated the two germline ends. Germline loops: CDR1 SGHDT, CDR2 YYEEEE. The CDR3 spans 14 residues. CDR3 nucleotide sequence: TGTGCCAGCAGCTTGGGGGGAGAGGTCTATGGCTACACCTTC. Its translation is CASSLGGEVYGYTF. The full variable domain, in which reference TRBV5-6 and TRBJ1-2 provide the parts outside the CDR3, is DAGVTQSPTHLIKTRGQQVTLRCSPKSGHDTVSWYQQALGQGPQFIFQYYEEEERQRGNFPDRFSGHQFPNYSSELNVNALLLGDSALYLCASSLGGEVYGYTFGSGTRLTVV.

The CDR3: CASSPATSGGERSKETQYF. CDR3 nucleotide sequence: TGTGCCAGCTCACCTGCGACTAGCGGGGGAGAGAGATCGAAAGAGACCCAGTACTTC. V gene TRBV18 combines with J gene TRBJ2-5, with 12 positions matching TRBD2. Unmatched junction bases numbered 14, after V lost 3 bases and J lost 3 bases. The length of the CDR3 is 19 residues. Germline V gene sequence: CDR1 KGHSH, CDR2 LQKENI. The full variable domain, rest sourced from reference TRBV18 and TRBJ2-5, is NAGVMQNPRHLVRRRGQEARLRCSPMKGHSHVYWYRQLPEEGLKFMVYLQKENIIDESGMPKERFSAEFPKEGPSILRIQQVVRGDSAAYFCASSPATSGGERSKETQYFGPGTRLLVL.

This chain connects TRBV25-1 to TRBJ2-3; TRBD1 agrees at 7 bases. V was pared by 8 bases and J by 14 bases, with 10 bases of the junction left unmatched. The germline gives CDR1 MGHDK, CDR2 SYGVNS. The CDR3 runs to 11 residues. CDR3 amino acids: CASLWGQSWYF. The CDR3 nucleotides read TGTGCCAGCCTCTGGGGACAGTCTTGGTATTTT.

This chain connects TRBV19 to TRBJ2-7; 9 nucleotides line up with TRBD1. The CDR3 contains 14 residues. CDR1 is LNHDA and CDR2 is SQIVND in the germline V gene (reference sequence). J lost 5 bases, V lost 5 bases, and 7 bases had no gene match. The CDR3 reads CASSARDRAHEQYF. DNA of the CDR3: TGTGCCAGTAGTGCCCGGGACAGGGCCCACGAGCAGTACTTC.

The chain links TRBV3-1 (or the pseudogene TRBV3-2) to TRBJ2-7, with TRBD2 as a possible D gene (6 bases). This CDR3 is 15 amino acids long. Germline CDR1 LGHDT, CDR2 YNNKEL (reference sequence). V was pared by 3 bases and J by 4 bases, with 16 bases between. As DNA, the CDR3 is TGTGCCAGCAGCCATACTCTGGCGGGGATTTACGAGCAGTACTTC. Translated: CASSHTLAGIYEQYF.

The CDR3 sequence: CASSLDQAGIYGYTF. DNA for the CDR3: TGTGCCAGCAGCTTAGATCAGGCAGGGATCTATGGCTACACCTTC. This chain uses TRBV11-3 with TRBJ1-2; TRBD1 might be the D (5 bases). The V and J ends lost 0 bases and 4 bases respectively, with 12 bases between them. This CDR3 comprises 15 residues. The germline gives CDR1 SGHNT, CDR2 YENEEA.

The chain has TRBV2 and TRBJ1-1; D call uncertain. Trimming shortened V by 4 bases and J by 4 bases, and 13 bases separated the two germline ends. The CDR3 contains 14 residues. Germline V gene data show CDR1 as SNHLY and CDR2 as FYNNEI. CDR3 sequence reads: CASSVSTPGTEAFF. The CDR3 region has the DNA TGTGCCAGCAGTGTCTCTACGCCAGGCACTGAAGCTTTCTTT. Variable domain in full (rest from reference TRBV2 and TRBJ1-1): EPEVTQTPSHQVTQMGQEVILRCVPISNHLYFYWYRQILGQKVEFLVSFYNNEISEKSEIFDDQFSVERPDGSNFTLKIRSTKLEDSAMYFCASSVSTPGTEAFFGQGTRLTVV.

This rearrangement joins TRBV7-3 to TRBJ2-2, with a possible D match to TRBD2 (6 bases). The CDR3 consists of 15 residues. With 5 bases removed from V and 5 bases from J, the gap between germline ends came to 15 bases. The germline V gene has CDR1 SGHTA and CDR2 FQGTGA. Written as DNA, the CDR3 is TGTGCCAGCAGCAACCCGACTAGTTTGACCGGGGAGCTGTTTTTT. Translating gives CASSNPTSLTGELFF.

The chain combines TRBV7-2 with TRBJ2-1; 9 nucleotides line up with TRBD2. V lost 1 base to trimming and J lost 10 bases; unmatched junction nucleotides: 11. The CDR3 runs 16 residues. The V gene's germline CDR1 is SGHTA and CDR2 FQGNSA. Here the CDR3 reads CASSLVAGDARGEQFF. Written as DNA, the CDR3 is TGTGCCAGCAGCTTAGTAGCGGGGGACGCTAGGGGCGAGCAGTTCTTC.

The CDR3 spells CASSPRGIDPYNEQFF. The CDR3 DNA is TGTGCCAGCAGCCCACGGGGGATTGATCCCTACAATGAGCAGTTCTTC. The chain recombines TRBV7-9 with TRBJ2-1; TRBD2 is a possible D gene (6 bases). Germline CDR1 reads SEHNR; CDR2 reads FQNEAQ (reference sequence). V lost 5 bases to trimming and J lost 2 bases, with 16 bases between them. The CDR3 is made up of 16 amino acids.

This clone has only a few counts. The CDR3 nucleotides are TGTGCCAGCAGAGACAGCAACCAAGAGACCCAGTACTTC. Translated: CASRDSNQETQYF. The J gene is TRBJ2-5, the V gene TRBV27, with D possibly matching TRBD1 (5 bases). V was shortened by 6 bases and J by 0 bases, with 8 bases between the two germline ends. The CDR3 is 13 amino acids. Germline V lookup: CDR1 MNHEY, CDR2 SMNVEV (reference sequence).

The CDR3 DNA follows: TGTGCCAGCAGCTTCGCCGCTATAGCGGGGGGGCGCAATGAGCAGTTCTTC. It codes for CASSFAAIAGGRNEQFF. The chain has TRBV13 and TRBJ2-1; TRBD2 matches 11 bases. V was pared by 3 bases and J by 6 bases, with 10 bases of the junction left unmatched. Germline CDR1 and CDR2: PRHDT and FYEKMQ (reference sequence). The CDR3 is 17 residues long.

A few counts support this clone. The chain links TRBV5-4 to TRBJ1-3; D is unresolved. This CDR3 is 14 amino acids long. Germline V gene lookup returns CDR1 SGHNT and CDR2 YYREEE (reference sequence). Deletions cut 4 bases from V and 0 bases from J, with 8 bases between. In DNA, the CDR3 is TGTGCCAGCAGCGCTGAGAACTCTGGAAACACCATATATTTT. Translated: CASSAENSGNTIYF.

The chain links TRBV19 to TRBJ1-1; no clear D gene. Looked up from germline, CDR1 is LNHDA and CDR2 is SQIVND (reference sequence). This CDR3 spans 13 amino acids. V was cut by 6 bases and J by 7 bases, with 15 bases left in between. The CDR3 here is CASRLNRDYEAFF. CDR3 nucleotide sequence: TGTGCCAGTAGGCTGAACAGAGACTATGAAGCTTTCTTT.

This clone was counted a few times. The chain couples TRBV11-3 to TRBJ2-2, with D tentatively TRBD1 (6 bases). Trimming pared 8 bases from V and 3 bases from J, leaving 13 bases between. The CDR3 is made up of 14 amino acids. The germline CDR1 and CDR2 sequences are SGHNT and YENEEA. The CDR3 coding sequence is TGTGCCAGCCTTGGGGACACTTACACCGGGGAGCTGTTTTTT. This sequence encodes CASLGDTYTGELFF.